What follows are 2 T cell receptor beta chains derived from one specimen sequenced in a study of shared clonotypes between healthy human individuals. CD45RO-negative, CCR7-selected cells formed the naive CD8 fraction, which excluded terminally differentiated effector memory CD45RA+ cells. The assay was immunoSEQ multiplex PCR, and TCRdb's table has in-frame clones only and misses some. Of roughly 810,000 clones listed, about 97% are singletons. The sequenced material came from naive CD8+ T cells sorted from blood. The receptors shown here come from a man aged 25-40 years in good health.

Only one count was recorded for this clone. The chain is built from TRBV6-5 and TRBJ2-4, with a possible D match to TRBD2 (5 bases). The V gene's germline CDR1 is MNHEY and CDR2 SVGAGI. The CDR3 loop spans 13 amino acids. V dropped 2 bases and J dropped 6 bases, with 8 bases sitting between them. CDR3 sequence (DNA): TGTGCCAGCAGTTACAAAGCGGCAAACATTCAGTACTTC. Translating it yields CASSYKAANIQYF.

V usage is TRBV19 and J usage is TRBJ2-5; possibly TRBD1 for D (5 bases). This CDR3 has 15 residues. The ends were cut back, 7 bases at V and 3 bases at J, with 18 bases in the middle. In germline, CDR1 is LNHDA, CDR2 SQIVND (reference sequence). Written as DNA, the CDR3 is TGTGCCAGTACGAATCCGTGGCAGGGCGAAGAGACCCAGTACTTC. Translating gives CASTNPWQGEETQYF.